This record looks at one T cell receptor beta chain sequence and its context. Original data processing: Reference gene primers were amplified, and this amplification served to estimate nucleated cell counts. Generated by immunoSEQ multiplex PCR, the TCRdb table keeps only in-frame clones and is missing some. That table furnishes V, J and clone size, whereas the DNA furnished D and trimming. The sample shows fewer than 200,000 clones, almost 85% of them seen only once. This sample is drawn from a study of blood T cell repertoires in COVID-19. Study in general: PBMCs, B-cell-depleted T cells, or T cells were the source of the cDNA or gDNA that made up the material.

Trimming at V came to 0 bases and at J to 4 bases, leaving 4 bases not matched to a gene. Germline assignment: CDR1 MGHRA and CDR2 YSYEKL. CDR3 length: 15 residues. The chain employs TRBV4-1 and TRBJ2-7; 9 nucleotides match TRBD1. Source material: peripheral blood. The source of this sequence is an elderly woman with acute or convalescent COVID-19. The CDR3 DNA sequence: TGCGCCAGCAGCCAAGAAGGGACAGGGTGGTACGAGCAGTACTTC. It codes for CASSQEGTGWYEQYF.